This T cell receptor beta chain appears in the sequencing data of a study of OX40 agonist ivuxolimab in advanced cancers. Looking at the study overall: Hepatocellular carcinoma, melanoma, renal cell or head and neck cancer was diagnosed in the dose-escalation patients.

The germline V gene encodes CDR1 MNHNS and CDR2 SASEGT. The ends lost 3 bases at V and 0 bases at J; junction bases unmatched: 4. The CDR3 has 15 residues. Overall study results and limits: Part of the nonresponder group also had normalized T-cell clonal expansion that was low.

Data came from immunoSEQ multiplex PCR; TCRdb stores just in-frame clones and leaves some out. The profile covers about 58,000 clones, with roughly four fifths appearing a single time and 0.75% taken by the ten largest. Concerning this clone itself: The antigen remains unidentified.

This chain uses TRBV6-1 with TRBJ2-5; 7 bases agree with TRBD1. The origin of this receptor is an adult with an advanced solid tumor such as melanoma, head and neck, liver or kidney cancer. The sample consisted of CD4+ or CD8+ T cells sorted from blood, taken in a trial of the OX40 agonist ivuxolimab. The CDR3 sequence is CASSDLDRDQETQYF. CDR3 coding DNA: TGTGCCAGCAGTGACCTTGACAGGGACCAAGAGACCCAGTACTTC.